Sequencing of this T cell receptor (beta chain) was carried out in a study of early T cells in non-severe SARS-CoV-2 infection. In the study overall: Bulk RNA taken from unsorted whole blood was sequenced, leaving chains unpaired.

This clonotype was counted at least ten times. Trimming shortened V by 8 bases and J by 0 bases, and 17 bases separated the two germline ends. Germline V gene sequence: CDR1 MNHEY, CDR2 SMNVEV (reference sequence). This CDR3 has 17 residues. The library protocol tagged individual cDNA molecules with unique molecular identifiers. TCRdb ran MiXCR on the 5' RACE reads and lists one entry per CDR3 protein. The sample lists tens of thousands of distinct CDR3 sequences, 4% to 5% seen once, with approximately 8% in the top ten. Sequences were obtained from whole blood. This TCR derives from an adult who was a healthcare worker with PCR-confirmed SARS-CoV-2 infection or an uninfected control (not recorded which). The chain is built from TRBV27 and TRBJ1-6; TRBD1 is a possible D gene (5 bases). In nucleotides, the CDR3 is TGTGCCAGCTCTTTGGGGGTCCTGAGCTCCTATAATTCACCCCTCCACTTT. Its protein product is CASSLGVLSSYNSPLHF.